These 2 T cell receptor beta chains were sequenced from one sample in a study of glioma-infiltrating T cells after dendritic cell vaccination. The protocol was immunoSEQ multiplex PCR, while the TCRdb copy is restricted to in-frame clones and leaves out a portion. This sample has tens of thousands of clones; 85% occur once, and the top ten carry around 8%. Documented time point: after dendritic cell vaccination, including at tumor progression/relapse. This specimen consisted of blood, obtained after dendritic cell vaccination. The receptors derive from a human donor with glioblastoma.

For the CDR3, the DNA is TGTGCCAGCAGTTTATACTGGACAGGGTTTTTGGAGAGCTCCTACAATGAGCAGTTCTTC. Its protein product is CASSLYWTGFLESSYNEQFF. V is TRBV27 and J is TRBJ2-1; 8 bases are a match to TRBD1. Germline lookup yields CDR1 MNHEY and CDR2 SMNVEV (reference sequence). The CDR3 has 20 amino acids. Losses at the gene ends were 1 base for V and 0 bases for J; bases not matched to a gene: 14.

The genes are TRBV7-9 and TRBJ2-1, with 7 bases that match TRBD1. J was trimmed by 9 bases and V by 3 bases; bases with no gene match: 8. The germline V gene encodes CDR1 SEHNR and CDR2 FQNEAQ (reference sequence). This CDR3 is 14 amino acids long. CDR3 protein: CASSLTGLAGEQFF. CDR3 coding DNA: TGTGCCAGCAGCTTGACAGGGCTTGCGGGTGAGCAGTTCTTC.